This T cell receptor beta chain was documented in a study of T cells after posttransplantation cyclophosphamide. Notes on the study in general: Donor-recipient repertoire similarity was low at 1-2 months, rising over year one. TRB clonality was highly associated with recipient CMV seropositivity and reactivation.

On this clone itself: Its target is unknown. The sample holds other DNA sequences that translate to the same CDR3.

On the day of bone marrow donation, the related graft donor provided peripheral blood. The CDR3 length is 13 residues. V was cut by 3 bases and J by 8 bases, with 13 bases left in between. The germline V gene encodes CDR1 MNHNS and CDR2 SASEGT. Some clones are missing from TCRdb's copy, which holds only in-frame ones; the method was immunoSEQ multiplex PCR. The sample has more than 12,000 clones, under 85% seen once. The chain has TRBV6-1 and TRBJ1-2, with unresolved D. The specimen was memory CD4+ T cells sorted from PBMCs. This clonotype was sampled from a man over 45. The CDR3: CASSDGVRYGYTF. The CDR3 DNA sequence: TGTGCCAGCAGTGATGGAGTCCGCTACGGCTACACCTTC.